This T cell receptor (beta chain) was obtained from a study of control samples from healthy donors and cancer patients (TCRdb year 2020). Regarding this clone: Its binding antigen is unknown. No qualities accompany the bases; no much larger clone lies one base away.

Libraries came from the immunoSEQ multiplex PCR assay. TCRdb retrieved this table from immuneACCESS and kept in-frame rearrangements only. Not all clones are present; in checked studies, unresolved V genes account for under half, and no reason is known for the remainder. This sample holds about 130,000 clones; roughly 94% were observed only once. Of the sample, approximately 4% is held by the ten largest clones. The cysteine opens and the phenylalanine closes a CDR3 of 14 amino acids. The sequence is cut down to CDR3 DNA, 42 bases in frame from base 1. V is cut by 10 bases and J by 2 bases, and the space between the germline ends is 17 bases. CDR1 MNHEY and CDR2 SVGAGI were looked up in the germline V gene.

This receptor chain uses TRBV6-5 and TRBJ1-2; 6 matching bases give a weak D call of TRBD1. The receptor was derived from a man aged 25-40 years in good health. Source material: blood. The bases are TGTGCCACCTACCGGGACATCCTAAACTATGGCTACACCTTC. This translates into CATYRDILNYGYTF.